This passage covers 8 T cell receptor beta chains from one sample sequenced in a study of shared clonotypes between healthy human individuals. Assay used: immunoSEQ multiplex PCR; TCRdb lists only in-frame clones, some missing. The sample comprises about 1 million clones, about 76% of which are singletons, and 1.2% to 1.5% rests with the top ten. The sequenced sample was memory CD4+ T cells sorted from blood. Subset here: CD45RA-negative fraction. The receptors originated from a man between 18 and 29 years old in good health.

The V and J genes are TRBV6-1 and TRBJ1-2; 7 nucleotides match TRBD1. The CDR3 sequence is 14 residues long. CDR1 and CDR2 from the germline V gene are MNHNS and SASEGT. The junction had 11 bases not matched to a gene; V was cut back by 8 bases and J by 5 bases. The CDR3 DNA sequence: TGTGCCAGCCCGAATCCGGACAGGATATATGGCTACACCTTC. Translated: CASPNPDRIYGYTF.

In its sample, this clone was seen a few times. The same CDR3 is also encoded by other DNA sequences in this sample. This chain joins TRBV18 and TRBJ1-1; D unclear. Trimming shortened V by 2 bases and J by 1 base, and 5 bases separated the two germline ends. The CDR3 is made up of 13 amino acids. In germline, CDR1 is KGHSH, CDR2 LQKENI. The CDR3 DNA sequence: TGTGCCAGCTCACCATCCCAGAACACTGAAGCTTTCTTT. Protein sequence: CASSPSQNTEAFF.

This rearrangement joins TRBV5-1 to TRBJ1-4; possibly TRBD1 for D (5 bases). V was clipped by 0 bases and J by 7 bases, with 19 bases between them. The CDR3 covers 17 residues. CDR1 SGHRS and CDR2 YFSETQ come from the germline V gene. CDR3: CASSLEAGRVESEKLFF. The CDR3 DNA reads as TGCGCCAGCAGCTTGGAAGCAGGGAGGGTAGAAAGTGAAAAACTGTTTTTT.

V usage is TRBV21-1 and J usage is TRBJ2-3; the table calls TRBD2, which could not be checked here. TRBV21-1 is shown as a pseudogene. This CDR3 comprises 16 residues. CDR3 residues: CASSIRLSSSTDTQYF. CDR3 coding DNA: TGTGCCAGCAGCATAAGACTATCGTCAAGCACAGATACGCAGTATTTT.

The V call is TRBV30, the J call TRBJ1-1, with a tentative D call TRBD1 (6 bases). The CDR3 runs to 13 residues. With 6 bases removed from V and 5 bases from J, the gap between germline ends came to 16 bases. From germline, CDR1 is GTSNPN and CDR2 SVGIG (reference sequence). CDR3 sequence: CACSGGAKTEAFF. The CDR3 coding sequence is TGTGCCTGTTCCGGGGGGGCCAAGACTGAAGCTTTCTTT.

This clone was seen a single time. This rearrangement joins TRBV6-5 to TRBJ2-3; the D gene is possibly TRBD2 (5 bases). The V end lost 4 bases, the J end lost 10 bases, and 12 bases lay between the germline ends. This CDR3 is 12 amino acids long. Germline loops: CDR1 MNHEY, CDR2 SVGAGI. CDR3 nucleotides: TGTGCCAGCAGTTCTCCTGGGGAGTCGCAGTATTTT. Amino acid sequence: CASSSPGESQYF.

This chain links TRBV7-9 with TRBJ2-1; 11 bases map to TRBD1. V gave up 5 bases and J gave up 3 bases; unmatched junction bases: 3. The CDR3 has 15 residues. Germline V gene data show CDR1 as SEHNR and CDR2 as FQNEAQ (reference sequence). The chain's CDR3 is CASSRDRGIYNEQFF. The CDR3 DNA follows: TGTGCCAGCAGCAGGGACAGGGGGATCTACAATGAGCAGTTCTTC.

The V gene is TRBV4-1, the J gene TRBJ2-5, with TRBD1 as a possible D gene (6 bases). The germline V and J ends were trimmed by 2 bases and 4 bases, with 11 bases remaining between them. Germline V gives CDR1 MGHRA, CDR2 YSYEKL. This CDR3 spans 14 amino acids. This CDR3 reads CASSQPQGRETQYF. For the CDR3, the DNA is TGCGCCAGCAGCCAACCACAGGGAAGAGAGACCCAGTACTTC.